This TCR beta chain was documented in a study of cytomegalovirus exposure and HLA in healthy donors. Study-level findings and limits: Upon later analysis, TCR association rates were observed to vary by HLA locus, being highest for DRB1 and lowest for HLA-C.

The CDR3 is 14 residues long. Per germline, CDR1 MDHEN and CDR2 SYDVKM. The V and J ends lost 5 bases and 5 bases respectively, with 16 bases between them. With respect to this clone: As yet, its antigen is unknown.

The PCR contained 60 Vbeta and 13 Jbeta primers. Here immunoSEQ multiplex PCR was the method, and the copy in TCRdb shows in-frame clones only, minus some. The sample has about 100,000 clones; approximately 76% are singletons. The TCR sequence derives from a man aged 40-55 years in good health and CMV-seropositive. The specimen sequenced was PBMCs. The chain has TRBV28 and TRBJ2-7; D might be TRBD1 (6 bases). The CDR3 spells CASSHRDKLHEQYF. CDR3 bases: TGTGCCAGCAGTCACCGGGACAAACTCCACGAGCAGTACTTC. The full variable domain, completed using reference TRBV28 and TRBJ2-7, is DVKVTQSSRYLVKRTGEKVFLECVQDMDHENMFWYRQDPGLGLRLIYFSYDVKMKEKGDIPEGYSVSREKKERFSLILESASTNQTSMYLCASSHRDKLHEQYFGPGTRLTVT.